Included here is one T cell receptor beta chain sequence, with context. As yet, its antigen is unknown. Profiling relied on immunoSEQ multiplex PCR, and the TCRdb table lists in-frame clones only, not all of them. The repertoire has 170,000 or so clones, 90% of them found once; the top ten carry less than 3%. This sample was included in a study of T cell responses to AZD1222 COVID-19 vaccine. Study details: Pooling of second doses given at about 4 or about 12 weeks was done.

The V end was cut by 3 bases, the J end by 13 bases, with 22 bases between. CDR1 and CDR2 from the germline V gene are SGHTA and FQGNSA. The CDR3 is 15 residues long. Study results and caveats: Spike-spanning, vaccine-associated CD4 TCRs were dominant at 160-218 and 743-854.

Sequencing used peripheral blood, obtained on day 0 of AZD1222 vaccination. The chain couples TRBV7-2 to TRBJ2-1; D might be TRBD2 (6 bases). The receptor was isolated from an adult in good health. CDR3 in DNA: TGTGCCAGCAGCTTTACGGGGACTGCCCTAGGTGATCAGTTCTTC. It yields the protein CASSFTGTALGDQFF. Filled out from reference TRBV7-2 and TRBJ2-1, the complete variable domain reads GAGVSQSPSNKVTEKGKDVELRCDPISGHTALYWYRQSLGQGLEFLIYFQGNSAPDKSGLPSDRFSAERTGGSVSTLTIQRTQQEDSAVYLCASSFTGTALGDQFFGPGTRLTVL.